What follows describes a single T cell receptor (beta chain). This entry is derived from a study of blood T cell repertoires in COVID-19. Turning to the study itself: Spain, Italy and the United States supplied samples that represented acute and convalescent COVID-19.

Seattle's cohort entered during active infection and was followed longitudinally. Sequencing was performed with immunoSEQ multiplex PCR; in TCRdb, only in-frame clones are kept and a portion is missing. The table records around 270,000 clones, approximately 86% of them present only once. CDR3 length: 14 amino acids. Germline V CDR1 and CDR2: SNHLY, FYNNEI. V shed 3 bases and J shed 8 bases, with 14 bases lying between them. This chain connects TRBV2 to TRBJ1-3; tentatively, D is TRBD1 (5 bases). Sequenced input: peripheral blood. This sequence originates from a human donor with COVID-19, enrolled during active disease. The donor label of this sample is uncertain. The CDR3 coding sequence is TGTGCCAGCAGTGAGGGCCCGGGGGTTGACACCATATATTTT. The encoded protein is CASSEGPGVDTIYF.